The T cell receptor beta chain under discussion was sequenced for a study of T cell responses to AZD1222 COVID-19 vaccine. Study-level findings and limits: Close to half of spike-specific TCRs reportedly recognize unmutated variant regions. The donors showed a predominance of white British ancestry and of females, with possible underestimation of clonal diversity. With two AZD1222 doses given, Spike-specific TCR breadth and depth both rose. Only a handful of AZD1222 recipients tested seropositive at baseline.

This table comes from immunoSEQ multiplex PCR, and its TCRdb copy is limited to in-frame clones, with some not included. The sample includes tens of thousands of clones, around 91% of them seen just once. Of note for this clone: Antigen: not known.

The CDR3 extends over 19 amino acids. Germline trimming cut 6 bases from V and 4 bases from J; bases unmatched to any gene: 21. CDR1 MNHEY and CDR2 SMNVEV come from the germline V gene (reference sequence). The chain carries TRBV27 and TRBJ1-2, with 9 bases lining up with TRBD1. The sequence came from an adult in good health. This material consisted of peripheral blood, taken on day 0 of MenACWY control vaccination. CDR3 sequence reads: CASRSSRIPGQGLGYGYTF. In nucleotides, the CDR3 is TGTGCCAGCAGGTCCTCCCGAATCCCGGGACAGGGTCTAGGCTATGGCTACACCTTC.